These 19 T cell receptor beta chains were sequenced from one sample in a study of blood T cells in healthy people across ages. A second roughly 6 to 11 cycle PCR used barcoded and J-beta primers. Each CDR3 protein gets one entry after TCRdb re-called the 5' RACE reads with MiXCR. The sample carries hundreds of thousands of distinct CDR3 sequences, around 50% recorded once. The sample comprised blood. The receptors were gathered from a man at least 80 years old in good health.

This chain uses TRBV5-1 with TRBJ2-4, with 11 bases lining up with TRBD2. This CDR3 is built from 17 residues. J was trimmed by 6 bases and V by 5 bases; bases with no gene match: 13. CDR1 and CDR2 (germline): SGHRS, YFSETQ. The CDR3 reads CASSYGLAGVPGNIQYF. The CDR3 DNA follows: TGCGCCAGCAGTTACGGACTAGCGGGCGTCCCGGGAAACATTCAGTACTTC.

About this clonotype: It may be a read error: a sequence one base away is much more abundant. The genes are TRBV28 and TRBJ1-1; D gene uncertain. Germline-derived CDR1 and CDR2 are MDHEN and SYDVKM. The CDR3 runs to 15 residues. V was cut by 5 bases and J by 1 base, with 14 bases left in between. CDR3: CASSPLGIGNTEAFF. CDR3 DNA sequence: TGTGCCAGCAGTCCGCTGGGGATAGGGAACACTGAAGCTTTCTTT.

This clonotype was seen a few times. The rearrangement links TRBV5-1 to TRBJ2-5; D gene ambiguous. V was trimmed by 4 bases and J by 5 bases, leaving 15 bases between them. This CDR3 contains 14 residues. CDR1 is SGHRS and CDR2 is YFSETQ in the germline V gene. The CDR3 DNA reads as TGCGCCAGCAGCGCCTATCCCGCGGCGGAGACCCAGTACTTC. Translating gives CASSAYPAAETQYF.

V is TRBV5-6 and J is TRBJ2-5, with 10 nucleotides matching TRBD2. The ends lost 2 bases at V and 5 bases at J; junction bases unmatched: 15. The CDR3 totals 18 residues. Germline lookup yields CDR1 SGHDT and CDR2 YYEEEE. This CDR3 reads CASSFFFSSGRAVETQYF. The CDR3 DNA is TGTGCCAGCAGCTTTTTTTTTTCCAGCGGGAGGGCCGTGGAGACCCAGTACTTC.

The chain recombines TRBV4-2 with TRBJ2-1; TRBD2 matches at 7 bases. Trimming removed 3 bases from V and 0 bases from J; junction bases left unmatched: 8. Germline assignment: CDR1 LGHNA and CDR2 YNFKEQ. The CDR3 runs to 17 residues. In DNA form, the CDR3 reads TGTGCCAGCAGCCACGAACCCGGGGGGAGCTCCTACAATGAGCAGTTCTTC. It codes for CASSHEPGGSSYNEQFF.

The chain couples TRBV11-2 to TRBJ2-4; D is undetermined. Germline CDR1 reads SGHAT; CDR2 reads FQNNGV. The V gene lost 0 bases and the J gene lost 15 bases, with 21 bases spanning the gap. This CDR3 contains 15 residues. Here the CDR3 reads CASSLESRATYERYF. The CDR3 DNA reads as TGTGCCAGCAGCTTAGAATCACGGGCAACCTATGAGCGGTACTTC.

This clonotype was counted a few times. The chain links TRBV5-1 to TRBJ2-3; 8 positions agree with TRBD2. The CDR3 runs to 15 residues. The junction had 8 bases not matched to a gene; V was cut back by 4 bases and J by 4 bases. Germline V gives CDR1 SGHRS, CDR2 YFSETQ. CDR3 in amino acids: CASSGPGLGADTQYF. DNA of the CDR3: TGCGCCAGCAGCGGGCCGGGACTAGGCGCAGATACGCAGTATTTT.

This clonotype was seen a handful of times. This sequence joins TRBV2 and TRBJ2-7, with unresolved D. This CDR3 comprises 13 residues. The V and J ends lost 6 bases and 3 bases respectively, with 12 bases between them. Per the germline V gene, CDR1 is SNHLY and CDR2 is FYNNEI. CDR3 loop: CASRDRANYEQYF. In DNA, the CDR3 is TGTGCCAGCAGGGATCGGGCAAACTACGAGCAGTACTTC.

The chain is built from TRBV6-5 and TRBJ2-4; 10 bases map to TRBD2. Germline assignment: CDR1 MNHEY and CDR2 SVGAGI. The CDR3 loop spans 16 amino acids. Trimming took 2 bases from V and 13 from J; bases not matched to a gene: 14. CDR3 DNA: TGTGCCAGCAGTTACCCCAGCGGGAGGGTGGGCAATGAGCAGTACTTC. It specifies CASSYPSGRVGNEQYF.

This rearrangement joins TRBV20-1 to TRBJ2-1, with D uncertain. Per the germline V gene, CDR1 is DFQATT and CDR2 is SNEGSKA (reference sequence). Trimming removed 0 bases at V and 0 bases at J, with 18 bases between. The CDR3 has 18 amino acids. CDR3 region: CSARDVRPTRSSYNEQFF. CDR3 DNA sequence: TGCAGTGCTAGAGATGTCCGACCGACGCGAAGCTCCTACAATGAGCAGTTCTTC.

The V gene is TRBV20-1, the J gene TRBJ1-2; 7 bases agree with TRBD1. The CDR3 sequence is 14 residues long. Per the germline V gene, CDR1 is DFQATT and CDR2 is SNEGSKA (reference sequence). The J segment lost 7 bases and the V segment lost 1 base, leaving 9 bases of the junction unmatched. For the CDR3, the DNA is TGCAGTGCTAGAGGGGAACAGGGGTTTGGTGGCTACACCTTC. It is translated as CSARGEQGFGGYTF.

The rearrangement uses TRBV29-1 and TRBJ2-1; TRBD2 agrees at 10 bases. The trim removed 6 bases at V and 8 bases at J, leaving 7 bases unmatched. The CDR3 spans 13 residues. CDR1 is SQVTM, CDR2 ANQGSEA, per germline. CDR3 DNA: TGCAGCGTGTCTAGCGGGAGTATGTATGAGCAGTTCTTC. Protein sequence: CSVSSGSMYEQFF.

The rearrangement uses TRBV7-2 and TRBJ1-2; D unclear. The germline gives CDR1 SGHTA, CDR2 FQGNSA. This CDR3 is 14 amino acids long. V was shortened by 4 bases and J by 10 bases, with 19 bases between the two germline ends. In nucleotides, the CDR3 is TGTGCCAGCAGCTCAAACCGACCGCCGCACCCCTACACCTTC. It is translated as CASSSNRPPHPYTF.

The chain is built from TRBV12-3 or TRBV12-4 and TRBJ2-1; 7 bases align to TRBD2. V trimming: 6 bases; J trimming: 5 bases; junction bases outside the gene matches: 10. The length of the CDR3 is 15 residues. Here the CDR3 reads CASRLLAATHNEQFF. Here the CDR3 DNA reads TGTGCCAGCAGACTTCTAGCGGCAACGCACAATGAGCAGTTCTTC.

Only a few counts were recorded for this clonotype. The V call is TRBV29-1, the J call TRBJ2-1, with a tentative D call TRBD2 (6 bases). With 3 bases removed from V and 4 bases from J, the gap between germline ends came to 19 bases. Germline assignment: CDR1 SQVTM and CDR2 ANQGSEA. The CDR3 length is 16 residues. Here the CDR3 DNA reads TGCAGCGTTGAGGGAGGACAAGGGATCTATTACAATGAGCAGTTCTTC. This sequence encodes CSVEGGQGIYYNEQFF.

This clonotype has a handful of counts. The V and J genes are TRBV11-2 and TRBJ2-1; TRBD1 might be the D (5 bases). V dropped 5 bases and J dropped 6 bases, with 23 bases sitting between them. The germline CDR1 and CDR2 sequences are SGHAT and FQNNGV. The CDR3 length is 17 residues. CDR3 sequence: CASSPTYRPSRVNEQFF. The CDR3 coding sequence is TGTGCCAGCAGCCCTACTTACAGGCCGTCCCGGGTCAATGAGCAGTTCTTC.

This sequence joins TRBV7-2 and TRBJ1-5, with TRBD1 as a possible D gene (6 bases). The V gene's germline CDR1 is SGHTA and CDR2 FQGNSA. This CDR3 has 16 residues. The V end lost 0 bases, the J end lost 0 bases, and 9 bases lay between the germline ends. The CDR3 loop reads CASSLAGAASNQPQHF. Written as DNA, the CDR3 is TGTGCCAGCAGCTTAGCGGGGGCAGCTAGCAATCAGCCCCAGCATTTT.

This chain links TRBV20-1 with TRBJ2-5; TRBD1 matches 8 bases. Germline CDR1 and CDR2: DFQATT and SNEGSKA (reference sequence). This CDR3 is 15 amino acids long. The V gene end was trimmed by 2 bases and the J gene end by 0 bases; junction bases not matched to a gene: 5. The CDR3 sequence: CSARPGQGDQETQYF. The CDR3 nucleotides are TGCAGTGCTAGACCCGGACAGGGTGACCAAGAGACCCAGTACTTC.

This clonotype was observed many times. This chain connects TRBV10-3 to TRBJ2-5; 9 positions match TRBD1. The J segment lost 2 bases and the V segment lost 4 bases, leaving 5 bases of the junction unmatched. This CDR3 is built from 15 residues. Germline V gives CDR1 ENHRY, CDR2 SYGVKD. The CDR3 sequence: CAISVGGQGQETQYF. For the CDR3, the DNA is TGTGCCATCAGTGTTGGGGGACAGGGTCAAGAGACCCAGTACTTC.